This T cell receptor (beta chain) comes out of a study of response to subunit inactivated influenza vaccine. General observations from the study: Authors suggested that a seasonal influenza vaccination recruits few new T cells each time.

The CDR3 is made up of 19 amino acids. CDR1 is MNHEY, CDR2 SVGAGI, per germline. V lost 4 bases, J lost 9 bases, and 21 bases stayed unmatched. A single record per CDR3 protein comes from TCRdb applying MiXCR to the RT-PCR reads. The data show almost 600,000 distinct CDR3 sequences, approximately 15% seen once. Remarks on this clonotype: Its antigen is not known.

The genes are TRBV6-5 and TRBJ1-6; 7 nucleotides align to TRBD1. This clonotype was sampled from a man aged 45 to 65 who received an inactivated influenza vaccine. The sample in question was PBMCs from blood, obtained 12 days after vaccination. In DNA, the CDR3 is TGTGCCAGCAGTTCCACGGGACAGTGGGGTCTCTTTGTGAGTTCACCCCTCCACTTT. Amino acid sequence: CASSSTGQWGLFVSSPLHF.